Sequencing of this T cell receptor beta chain was carried out in a study of regulatory T cells in long-lasting Graves disease. This CDR3 is built from 16 residues. V dropped 8 bases and J dropped 7; count of bases not matched to a gene: 12. Germline CDR1 is MNHEY and CDR2 is SMNVEV (reference sequence). Time point meaning: newly diagnosed GD, antithyroid drugs for less than 3 months. Researchers made the TCR library from RNA that was extracted from PBMCs. This clonotype was recorded at least ten times. TCR beta libraries were built with iRepertoire HTBI primers and Arm-PCR of CDR3 regions. TCRdb called the multiplex PCR reads again in MiXCR, with one record for every CDR3 protein. The table has around 500,000 distinct CDR3 sequences, 13% seen once. In addition, the sample was reused for a study of T cells in Graves' hyperthyroidism and ophthalmopathy. As that study records: Researchers ran a first-round RT-PCR on the TCR CDR3 using the HTBI primer set. Blood samples included most of the expanded thyroid clonotypes exceeding 0.001. Median prediction lead before ophthalmopathy onset was 6 to 8 months with the model.

This material consisted of peripheral blood mononuclear cells (PBMCs), taken at new diagnosis, from a patient treated with antithyroid drugs. This sequence originates from a man between 25 and 39 years old with Graves disease. The chain has TRBV27 and TRBJ2-1, with 12 bases that match TRBD2. The CDR3 bases are TGTGCCAGCCAAATTCAGGGACTAGCGGGTTCGAATGAGCAGTTCTTC. Amino acids: CASQIQGLAGSNEQFF.